A single T cell receptor beta chain is shown here with its context. This specimen belongs to a study of blood T cell repertoires in COVID-19. Study as a whole: The origin of the acute and convalescent COVID-19 samples was the United States, Italy and Spain.

The protocol was immunoSEQ multiplex PCR, while the TCRdb copy is restricted to in-frame clones and leaves out a portion. Among about 180,000 clones listed, 80% to 90% were seen once. V was clipped by 1 base and J by 3 bases, with 4 bases between them. Germline values: CDR1 LGHDT, CDR2 YNNKEL (reference sequence). The CDR3 runs 13 residues. This TCR was sampled from a human donor with active or convalescent COVID-19. The donor label of this sample is uncertain. The chain has TRBV3-1 (or the pseudogene TRBV3-2) and TRBJ2-4; D not resolved. The sequenced sample consisted of peripheral blood. Written as DNA, the CDR3 is TGTGCCAGCAGCCAAGCACTCAAAAACATTCAGTACTTC. Its protein product is CASSQALKNIQYF.